This is a list of T cell receptor beta chains from one sample in a study of T-cell memory formation after mild COVID-19. From the 5' RACE reads, TCRdb called clonotypes with MiXCR, one entry per CDR3 protein. The profile covers 200,000 to 300,000 distinct CDR3 sequences, with 7.5% to 10% appearing a single time and roughly a fifth taken by the ten largest. Material for sequencing was PBMCs or a T cell subset sorted from them (not recorded which). Receptor source: a man aged 18 to 35 who had mild COVID-19 (a few samples of this study predate the infection). Cell type and time point are not known. CDR3s include the opening cysteine and the closing phenylalanine or tryptophan. A D gene is named only where the DNA matches it firmly. The size entry is marked missing in some rows and otherwise reads once, few, many or a size class.

j_call,clone_size,v_call,cdr3_length,d_call,cdr3_aa,cdr3_nt
TRBJ2-1,many,TRBV7-6,13,NA,CASSLAMGTEQFF,TGTGCCAGCAGCTTAGCGATGGGGACTGAGCAGTTCTTC
TRBJ1-5,NA,TRBV29-1,14,NA,CSVLWGGSNQPQHF,TGCAGCGTCCTCTGGGGGGGTAGCAATCAGCCCCAGCATTTT
TRBJ1-1,few,TRBV11-2,12,TRBD1,CASSPDRVQAFF,TGTGCCAGCAGCCCAGACAGGGTACAAGCTTTCTTT
TRBJ1-5,few,TRBV5-1,13,TRBD1,CARRTGRQQPQHF,TGCGCCAGGCGGACAGGGAGGCAGCAGCCCCAGCATTTT
TRBJ1-2,few,TRBV7-9,19,NA,CASSLALGGRLPVNYGYTF,TGTGCCAGCAGCTTAGCCCTGGGGGGACGTCTTCCAGTTAACTATGGCTACACCTTC
TRBJ1-1,few,TRBV4-1,16,NA,CASSPDNYAPGRAAFF,TGCGCCAGCAGCCCTGATAACTACGCCCCAGGCCGCGCGGCTTTCTTT
TRBJ2-5,NA,TRBV27,14,NA,CASSLLGLSETQYF,TGTGCCAGCAGTTTATTGGGACTTTCGGAGACCCAGTACTTC
TRBJ2-1,many,TRBV5-1,16,NA,CASSFSGDPLYNEQFF,TGCGCCAGCAGCTTCTCGGGGGATCCCCTATACAATGAGCAGTTCTTC
TRBJ1-2,few,TRBV7-2,13,NA,CASSLDRGVGYTF,TGTGCCAGCAGCTTAGATCGGGGGGTTGGCTACACCTTC
TRBJ1-1,few,TRBV7-2,13,NA,CASSRRGSDPAFF,TGTGCCAGCAGCCGAAGGGGGAGTGACCCAGCTTTCTTT
TRBJ1-2,NA,TRBV4-3,16,NA,CASSQGPSRVKDGYTF,TGCGCCAGCAGCCAAGGGCCCTCCAGGGTTAAGGATGGCTACACCTTC
TRBJ1-6,NA,TRBV4-1,14,NA,CASSQVRGGSPLHF,TGCGCCAGCAGCCAAGTGAGGGGGGGATCACCCCTCCACTTT
TRBJ1-2,once,TRBV5-4,13,TRBD1,CASSLQGGDGYTF,TGTGCCAGCAGCTTACAAGGGGGCGACGGCTACACCTTC
TRBJ1-3,few,TRBV9,14,NA,CASSVEPSGNTIYF,TGTGCCAGCAGCGTAGAGCCTTCTGGAAACACCATATATTTT
TRBJ1-5,many,TRBV7-9,15,NA,CASSLGVSGNQPQHF,TGTGCCAGCAGCTTAGGCGTAAGTGGCAATCAGCCCCAGCATTTT
TRBJ1-4,few,TRBV4-3,16,NA,CASSQGPRQDNEKLFF,TGCGCCAGCAGCCAAGGTCCGAGACAGGATAATGAAAAACTGTTTTTT
TRBJ1-1,many,TRBV5-1,11,NA,CASSFNTEAFF,TGCGCCAGCAGCTTTAACACTGAAGCTTTCTTT
TRBJ2-2,NA,TRBV20-1,16,TRBD2,CSARTSGGPFTGELFF,TGCAGTGCCCGTACTAGCGGGGGGCCTTTCACCGGGGAGCTGTTTTTT
TRBJ2-7,few,TRBV7-2,16,TRBD1,CASSDRDRGPSYEQYF,TGTGCCAGCAGCGACCGCGACAGGGGACCTTCCTACGAGCAGTACTTC
TRBJ1-1,few,TRBV30,17,TRBD1,CAWSRTGAVFSGTEAFF,TGTGCCTGGAGCAGGACAGGGGCAGTTTTCAGCGGGACTGAAGCTTTCTTT
TRBJ1-2,NA,TRBV4-3,17,NA,CASSQELPRWTSFGYTF,TGCGCCAGCAGCCAAGAGCTCCCCCGGTGGACAAGCTTTGGCTACACCTTC
TRBJ1-2,few,TRBV29-1,12,TRBD1,CSGRQGGYGYTF,TGCAGCGGAAGACAGGGCGGGTATGGCTACACCTTC
TRBJ1-1,few,TRBV29-1,13,TRBD1,CSVKQGAGTEAFF,TGCAGCGTAAAACAGGGGGCGGGCACTGAAGCTTTCTTT
TRBJ1-1,NA,TRBV7-9,16,NA,CASSPAGWPRYTEAFF,TGTGCCAGCAGCCCTGCCGGATGGCCCCGATACACTGAAGCTTTCTTT
TRBJ2-3,few,TRBV20-1,15,TRBD2,CSARPLAGPTDTQYF,TGCAGTGCTAGGCCCTTAGCGGGGCCCACAGATACGCAGTATTTT
TRBJ2-7,many,TRBV12-3/TRBV12-4,11,NA,CASGTSYEQYF,TGTGCCAGTGGGACAAGCTACGAGCAGTACTTC
TRBJ2-3,NA,TRBV6-5,13,NA,CASSGTYTDTQYF,TGTGCCAGCAGTGGGACATACACAGATACGCAGTATTTT
TRBJ2-2,few,TRBV7-2,14,TRBD1,CASSLQGDTGELFF,TGTGCCAGCAGCTTACAGGGGGACACCGGGGAGCTGTTTTTT
TRBJ2-1,many,TRBV6-5,15,TRBD1,CASSYGQGAANEQFF,TGTGCCAGCAGTTACGGACAGGGGGCGGCCAATGAGCAGTTCTTC
TRBJ2-5,few,TRBV29-1,13,TRBD2,CSVLTSGQETQYF,TGCAGCGTCCTAACTAGCGGCCAAGAGACCCAGTACTTC
TRBJ2-4,few,TRBV20-1,17,NA,CSARSSPGGALQNIQYF,TGCAGTGCTAGATCCTCACCTGGGGGCGCGTTACAAAACATTCAGTACTTC
TRBJ2-1,many,TRBV7-2,15,NA,CASSLGAQSYNEQFF,TGTGCCAGCAGCTTGGGGGCTCAATCCTACAATGAGCAGTTCTTC
TRBJ2-6,NA,TRBV9,15,NA,CASNGRVSGANVLTF,TGTGCCAGCAACGGGCGGGTCTCTGGGGCCAACGTCCTGACTTTC
TRBJ2-2,many,TRBV7-2,14,NA,CASSLARADGELFF,TGTGCCAGCAGCTTAGCTAGGGCTGACGGGGAGCTGTTTTTT
TRBJ1-5,many,TRBV20-1,15,TRBD1,CSASPGQGYVQPQHF,TGCAGTGCTTCACCGGGACAGGGGTACGTTCAGCCCCAGCATTTT
TRBJ1-2,NA,TRBV9,12,NA,CASRGGDYGYTF,TGTGCCAGCAGAGGGGGGGACTATGGCTACACCTTC
TRBJ1-1,NA,TRBV6-5,14,NA,CASRQLTGTNEAFF,TGTGCCAGCAGACAGTTGACGGGTACTAATGAAGCTTTCTTT
TRBJ1-2,few,TRBV5-1,16,TRBD1,CASSLVGGQGVYGYTF,TGCGCCAGCAGCTTGGTGGGCGGACAGGGGGTATATGGCTACACCTTC
TRBJ1-1,NA,TRBV4-1,13,NA,CASSQRENTEAFF,TGCGCCAGCAGCCAAAGAGAGAACACTGAAGCTTTCTTT
TRBJ1-3,NA,TRBV3-1,13,NA,CASSHGSGNTIYF,TGTGCCAGCAGCCATGGATCCGGAAACACCATATATTTT
TRBJ2-5,few,TRBV18,13,NA,CASSPEVGETQYF,TGTGCCAGCTCACCGGAGGTTGGAGAGACCCAGTACTTC
TRBJ1-1,few,TRBV4-2,12,NA,CASSQGGRWAFF,TGTGCCAGCAGCCAAGGGGGAAGGTGGGCTTTCTTT
TRBJ2-7,NA,TRBV5-1,16,NA,CASSLGVGTVSYEQYF,TGCGCCAGCAGCCTGGGGGTAGGGACGGTCTCCTACGAGCAGTACTTC
TRBJ1-2,few,TRBV29-1,13,NA,CSVAGASLYGYTF,TGCAGCGTTGCCGGGGCCTCTCTATATGGCTACACCTTC
TRBJ2-5,few,TRBV12-3/TRBV12-4,15,TRBD2,CASSLDTSGRETQYF,TGTGCCAGCAGCCTCGACACTAGCGGGAGGGAGACCCAGTACTTC
TRBJ2-2,NA,TRBV30,16,TRBD2,CAWSVWSSGATGELFF,TGTGCCTGGAGTGTATGGTCTAGCGGAGCCACCGGGGAGCTGTTTTTT
TRBJ1-6,few,TRBV27,15,TRBD1,CASSGRQGPKSPLHF,TGTGCCAGCAGTGGGAGACAGGGCCCCAAGTCACCCCTCCACTTT
TRBJ2-7,few,TRBV7-2,12,NA,CASSHKGGEQYF,TGTGCCAGCAGCCACAAGGGGGGGGAGCAGTACTTC
TRBJ2-5,few,TRBV12-3/TRBV12-4,14,TRBD1,CASSTWGQEETQYF,TGTGCCAGCAGTACCTGGGGACAGGAAGAGACCCAGTACTTC
TRBJ2-7,NA,TRBV20-1,12,NA,CSASDGAYEQYF,TGCAGTGCTTCGGACGGAGCCTACGAGCAGTACTTC
TRBJ2-4,few,TRBV20-1,13,NA,CSPQELAKNIQYF,TGTAGCCCCCAGGAGCTAGCCAAAAACATTCAGTACTTC
TRBJ1-2,few,TRBV5-6,16,NA,CASSLQFDRGNYGYTF,TGTGCCAGCAGCTTGCAATTCGATCGGGGAAACTATGGCTACACCTTC
TRBJ2-3,few,TRBV19,14,TRBD2,CASSGTSGVNTQYF,TGTGCCAGTAGTGGAACTAGCGGAGTGAATACGCAGTATTTT
TRBJ2-1,few,TRBV18,16,NA,CASSPMDIQNGNEQFF,TGTGCCAGCTCACCAATGGACATTCAGAATGGCAATGAGCAGTTCTTC
TRBJ2-5,NA,TRBV18,14,TRBD1,CASSLRQGEETQYF,TGTGCCAGCTCACTACGACAGGGAGAAGAGACCCAGTACTTC
TRBJ2-1,NA,TRBV5-6,12,TRBD1,CASSVTGGEQFF,TGTGCCAGCAGCGTGACAGGGGGAGAGCAGTTCTTC
TRBJ2-1,few,TRBV28,14,NA,CASSLDQGINEQFF,TGTGCCAGCAGTTTAGATCAGGGGATCAATGAGCAGTTCTTC
TRBJ2-3,few,TRBV2,17,NA,CASRYRVRGGGTDTQYF,TGTGCCAGCAGGTACAGGGTCCGGGGCGGGGGCACAGATACGCAGTATTTT
TRBJ1-2,few,TRBV20-1,14,NA,CSALPGAQDYGYTF,TGCAGTGCCCTCCCAGGGGCGCAGGACTATGGCTACACCTTC
TRBJ2-1,few,TRBV5-4,16,TRBD2,CASSLGGSGGYNEQFF,TGTGCCAGCAGCTTGGGGGGTAGCGGGGGCTACAATGAGCAGTTCTTC